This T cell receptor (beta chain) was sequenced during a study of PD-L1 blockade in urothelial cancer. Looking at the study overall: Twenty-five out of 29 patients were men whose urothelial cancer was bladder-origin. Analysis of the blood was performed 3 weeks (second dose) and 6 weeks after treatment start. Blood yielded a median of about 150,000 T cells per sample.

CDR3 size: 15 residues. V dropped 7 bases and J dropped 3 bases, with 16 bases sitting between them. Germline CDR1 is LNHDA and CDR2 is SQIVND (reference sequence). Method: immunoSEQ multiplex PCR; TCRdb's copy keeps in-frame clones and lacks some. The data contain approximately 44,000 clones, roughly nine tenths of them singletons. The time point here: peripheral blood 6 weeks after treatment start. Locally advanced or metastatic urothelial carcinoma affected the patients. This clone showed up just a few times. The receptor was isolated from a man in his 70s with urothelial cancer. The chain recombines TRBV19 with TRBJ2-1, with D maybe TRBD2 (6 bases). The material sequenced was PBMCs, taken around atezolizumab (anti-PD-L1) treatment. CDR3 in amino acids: CASTDTWGVYNEQFF. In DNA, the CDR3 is TGTGCCAGTACGGATACTTGGGGGGTCTACAATGAGCAGTTCTTC.